Listed below are T cell receptor beta chains from one sample, sequenced in a study of cytomegalovirus exposure and HLA in healthy donors. Profiling relied on immunoSEQ multiplex PCR, and the TCRdb table lists in-frame clones only, not all of them. The sample includes 170,000 or so clones, over 60% of them seen just once. The sequenced sample consisted of PBMCs. The receptors here all came from a woman in her 30s in good health and CMV-seronegative. Each CDR3 is given without its conserved first and last residue.

J: TRBJ1-1
V: TRBV6-6
CDR3: ASSYPTGIMNTEAF

J: TRBJ1-1
V: TRBV29-1
CDR3: SVHRLNTEAF

J: TRBJ2-3
V: TRBV7-8
CDR3: ASSLEGSSTDTQY

J: TRBJ2-7
V: TRBV4-1
CDR3: ASSQYDRDDEQY

J: TRBJ1-2
V: TRBV7-9
CDR3: ASSAGVYGYT

J: TRBJ2-1
V: TRBV4-3
CDR3: ASSQVFTVVNEQF

J: TRBJ2-7
V: TRBV5-1
CDR3: ASSPEPEGAKY

J: TRBJ2-5
V: TRBV7-9
CDR3: ASSPQGRETQY

J: TRBJ2-7
V: TRBV29-1
CDR3: SAQLSGTYEQY

J: TRBJ2-5
V: TRBV7-7
CDR3: ASSNGGWGETQY

J: TRBJ2-7
V: TRBV30
CDR3: ASSGGNSFYEQY

J: TRBJ2-2
V: TRBV4-2
CDR3: ASSQDLVAVRRGGELF

J: TRBJ2-7
V: TRBV12-5
CDR3: ASGPWTSNNEQY

J: TRBJ2-5
V: TRBV5-4
CDR3: ASSSQGAATGAQY

J: TRBJ2-7
V: TRBV7-2
CDR3: ASSWDFAYEQY

J: TRBJ2-7
V: TRBV11-3
CDR3: ASSLDQSSYEQY

J: TRBJ1-1
V: TRBV7-9
CDR3: SSSSRDRYSAAF

J: TRBJ2-3
V: TRBV11-3
CDR3: ASSIQGAVDTQY

J: TRBJ2-7
V: TRBV7-2
CDR3: ASSLMGQLRGQY

J: TRBJ1-2
V: TRBV2
CDR3: ASRPGQNYGYT

J: TRBJ2-7
V: TRBV5-4
CDR3: ASSPNPQREKDEQY

J: TRBJ1-1
V: TRBV2
CDR3: AREEAYSPEGNTEAF